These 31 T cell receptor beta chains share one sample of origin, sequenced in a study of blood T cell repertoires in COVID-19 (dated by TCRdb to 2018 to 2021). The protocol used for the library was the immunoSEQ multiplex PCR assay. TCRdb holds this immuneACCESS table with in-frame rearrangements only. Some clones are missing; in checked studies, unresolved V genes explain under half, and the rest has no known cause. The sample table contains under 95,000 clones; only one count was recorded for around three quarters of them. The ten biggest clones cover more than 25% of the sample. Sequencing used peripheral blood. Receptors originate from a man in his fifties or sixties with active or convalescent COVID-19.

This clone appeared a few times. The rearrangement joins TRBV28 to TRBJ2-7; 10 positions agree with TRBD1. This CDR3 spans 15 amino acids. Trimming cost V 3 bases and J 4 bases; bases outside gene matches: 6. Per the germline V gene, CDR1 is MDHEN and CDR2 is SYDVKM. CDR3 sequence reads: CASSFSGQGWYEQYF. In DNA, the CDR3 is TGTGCCAGCAGTTTTTCGGGACAGGGGTGGTACGAGCAGTACTTC.

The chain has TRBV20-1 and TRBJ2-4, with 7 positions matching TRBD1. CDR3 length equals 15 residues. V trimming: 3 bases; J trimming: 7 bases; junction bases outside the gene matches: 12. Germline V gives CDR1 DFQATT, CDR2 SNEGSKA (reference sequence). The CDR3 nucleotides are TGCAGTGCTAGTCCCACCCGACAGGGACAGAACATTCAGTACTTC. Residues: CSASPTRQGQNIQYF.

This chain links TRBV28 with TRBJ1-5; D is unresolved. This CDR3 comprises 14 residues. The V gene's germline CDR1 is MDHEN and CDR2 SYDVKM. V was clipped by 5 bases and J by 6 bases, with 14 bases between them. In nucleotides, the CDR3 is TGTGCCAGCAGTCTCGGAGGGAATGGTCAGCCCCAGCATTTT. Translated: CASSLGGNGQPQHF.

The CDR3 here is CASNIRGREKLFF. CDR3 coding DNA: TGTGCCAGCAACATAAGGGGGCGGGAAAAACTGTTTTTT. The rearrangement joins TRBV11-3 to TRBJ1-4; 7 bases are shared with TRBD1. The germline gives CDR1 SGHNT, CDR2 YENEEA. J was trimmed by 8 bases and V by 7 bases; bases with no gene match: 7. The CDR3 sequence is 13 residues long.

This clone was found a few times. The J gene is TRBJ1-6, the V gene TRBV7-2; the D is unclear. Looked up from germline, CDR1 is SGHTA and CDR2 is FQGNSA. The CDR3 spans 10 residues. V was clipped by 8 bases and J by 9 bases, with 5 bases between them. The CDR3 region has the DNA TGTGCCAGCGGCATTTCACCCCTCCACTTT. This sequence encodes CASGISPLHF.

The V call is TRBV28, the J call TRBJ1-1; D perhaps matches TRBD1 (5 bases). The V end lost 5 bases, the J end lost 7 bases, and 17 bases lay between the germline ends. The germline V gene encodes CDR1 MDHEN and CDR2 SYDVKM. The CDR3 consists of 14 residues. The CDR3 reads CASSPNAEGVEAFF. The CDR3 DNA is TGTGCCAGCAGTCCAAACGCCGAAGGGGTTGAAGCTTTCTTT.

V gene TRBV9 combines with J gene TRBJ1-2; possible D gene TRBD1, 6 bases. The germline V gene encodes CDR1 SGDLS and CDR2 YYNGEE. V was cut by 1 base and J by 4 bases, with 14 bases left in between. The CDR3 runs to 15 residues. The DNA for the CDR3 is TGTGCCAGCAGCGTATCAGGGGTGGCTGTCTATGGCTACACCTTC. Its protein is CASSVSGVAVYGYTF.

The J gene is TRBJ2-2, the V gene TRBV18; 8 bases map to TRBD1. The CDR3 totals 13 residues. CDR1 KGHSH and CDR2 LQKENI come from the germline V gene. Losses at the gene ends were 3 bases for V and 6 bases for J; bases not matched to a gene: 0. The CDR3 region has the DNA TGTGCCAGCTCACCGGACAGGGCCGGGGAGCTGTTTTTT. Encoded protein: CASSPDRAGELFF.

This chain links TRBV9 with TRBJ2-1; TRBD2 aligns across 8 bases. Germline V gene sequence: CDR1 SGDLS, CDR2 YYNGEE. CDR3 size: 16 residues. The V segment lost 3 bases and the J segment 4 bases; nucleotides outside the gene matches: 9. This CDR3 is CASSGAGGGGYNEQFF. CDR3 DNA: TGTGCCAGCAGCGGGGCGGGGGGCGGGGGATACAATGAGCAGTTCTTC.

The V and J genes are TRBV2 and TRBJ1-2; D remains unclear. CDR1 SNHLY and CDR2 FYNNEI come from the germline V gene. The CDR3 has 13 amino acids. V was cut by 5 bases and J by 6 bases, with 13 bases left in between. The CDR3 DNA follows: TGTGCCAGCAGTCTACTCAACCTAGATGGCTACACCTTC. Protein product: CASSLLNLDGYTF.

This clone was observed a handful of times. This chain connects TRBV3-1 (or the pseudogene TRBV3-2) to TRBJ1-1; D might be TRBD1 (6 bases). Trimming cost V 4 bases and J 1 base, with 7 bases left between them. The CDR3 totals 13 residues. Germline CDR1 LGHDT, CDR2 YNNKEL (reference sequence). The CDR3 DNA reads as TGTGCCAGCAGCCCGGGACAGAACACTGAAGCTTTCTTT. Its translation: CASSPGQNTEAFF.

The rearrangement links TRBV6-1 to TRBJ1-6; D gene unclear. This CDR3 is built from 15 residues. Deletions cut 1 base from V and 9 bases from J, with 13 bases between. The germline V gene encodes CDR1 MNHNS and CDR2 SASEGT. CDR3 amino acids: CASSEGQILGSPLHF. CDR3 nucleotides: TGTGCCAGCAGTGAAGGGCAGATCCTAGGTTCACCCCTCCACTTT.

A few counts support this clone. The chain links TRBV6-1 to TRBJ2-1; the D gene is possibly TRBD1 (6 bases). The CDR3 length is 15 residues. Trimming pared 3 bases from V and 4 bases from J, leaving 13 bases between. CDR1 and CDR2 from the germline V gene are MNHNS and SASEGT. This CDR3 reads CASSEGRGLYNEQFF. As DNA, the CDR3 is TGTGCCAGCAGTGAGGGCAGGGGTTTGTACAATGAGCAGTTCTTC.

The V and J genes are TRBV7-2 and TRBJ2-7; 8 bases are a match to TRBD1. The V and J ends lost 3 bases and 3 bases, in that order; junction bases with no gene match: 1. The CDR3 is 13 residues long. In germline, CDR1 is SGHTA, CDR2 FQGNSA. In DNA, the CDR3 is TGTGCCAGCAGCTTCGGGACAGGCTACGAGCAGTACTTC. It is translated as CASSFGTGYEQYF.

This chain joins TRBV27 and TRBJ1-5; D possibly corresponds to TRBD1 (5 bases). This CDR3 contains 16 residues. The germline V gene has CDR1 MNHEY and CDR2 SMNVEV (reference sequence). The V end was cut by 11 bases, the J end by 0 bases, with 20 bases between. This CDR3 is CAYKTDPPYSNQPQHF. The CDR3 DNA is TGTGCCTACAAGACAGACCCACCATATAGCAATCAGCCCCAGCATTTT.

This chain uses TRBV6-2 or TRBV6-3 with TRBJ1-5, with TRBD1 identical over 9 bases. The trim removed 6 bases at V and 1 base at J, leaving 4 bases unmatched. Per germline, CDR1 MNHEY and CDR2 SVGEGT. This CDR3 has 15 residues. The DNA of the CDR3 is TGTGCCAGCAGCTGGGACAGGGCGAGCAATCAGCCCCAGCATTTT. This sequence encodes CASSWDRASNQPQHF.

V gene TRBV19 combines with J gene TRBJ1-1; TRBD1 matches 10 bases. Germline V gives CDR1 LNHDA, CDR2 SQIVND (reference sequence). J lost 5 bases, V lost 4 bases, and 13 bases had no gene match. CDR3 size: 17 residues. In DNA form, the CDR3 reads TGTGCCAGTAGTACCCCCTTTTCTGACAGGGGGCGGACTGAAGCTTTCTTT. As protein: CASSTPFSDRGRTEAFF. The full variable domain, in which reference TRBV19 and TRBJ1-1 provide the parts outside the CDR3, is DGGITQSPKYLFRKEGQNVTLSCEQNLNHDAMYWYRQDPGQGLRLIYYSQIVNDFQKGDIAEGYSVSREKKESFPLTVTSAQKNPTAFYLCASSTPFSDRGRTEAFFGQGTRLTVV.

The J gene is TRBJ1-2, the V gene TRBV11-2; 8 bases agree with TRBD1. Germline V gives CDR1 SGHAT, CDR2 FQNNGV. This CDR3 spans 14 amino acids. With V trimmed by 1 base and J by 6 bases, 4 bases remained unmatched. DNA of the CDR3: TGTGCCAGCAGCTTAGGTACAGGGGGGGATGGCTACACCTTC. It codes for CASSLGTGGDGYTF.

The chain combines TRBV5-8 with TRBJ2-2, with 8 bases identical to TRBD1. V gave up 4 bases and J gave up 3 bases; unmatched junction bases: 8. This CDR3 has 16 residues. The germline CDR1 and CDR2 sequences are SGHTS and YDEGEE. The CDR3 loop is CASSTGQASYTGELFF. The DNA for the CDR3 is TGTGCCAGCAGCACGGGACAGGCTTCTTACACCGGGGAGCTGTTTTTT.

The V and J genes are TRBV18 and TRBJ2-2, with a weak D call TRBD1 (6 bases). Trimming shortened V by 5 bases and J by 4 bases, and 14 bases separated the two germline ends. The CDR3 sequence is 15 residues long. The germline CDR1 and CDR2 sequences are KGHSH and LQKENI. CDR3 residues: CASSSQGFSTGELFF. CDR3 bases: TGTGCCAGCTCATCGCAGGGGTTCAGCACCGGGGAGCTGTTTTTT.

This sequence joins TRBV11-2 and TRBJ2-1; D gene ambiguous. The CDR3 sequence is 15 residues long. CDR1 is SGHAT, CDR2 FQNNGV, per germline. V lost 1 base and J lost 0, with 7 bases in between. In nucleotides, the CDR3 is TGTGCCAGCAGCTTAGGATCGAGCTCCTACAATGAGCAGTTCTTC. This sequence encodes CASSLGSSSYNEQFF.

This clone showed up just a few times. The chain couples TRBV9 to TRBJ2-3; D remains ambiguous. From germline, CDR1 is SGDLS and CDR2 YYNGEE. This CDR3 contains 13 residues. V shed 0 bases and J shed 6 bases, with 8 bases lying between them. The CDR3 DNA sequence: TGTGCCAGCAGCGTAGTTGAGAGGGATACGCAGTATTTT. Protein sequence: CASSVVERDTQYF.

CDR3 coding DNA: TGTGCCAGCAGTGATATGGGTAGGGCGGGCGAGCAGTACTTC. Translated: CASSDMGRAGEQYF. The rearrangement uses TRBV25-1 and TRBJ2-7; tentatively, D is TRBD2 (5 bases). Germline V gives CDR1 MGHDK, CDR2 SYGVNS. CDR3 size: 14 residues. Trimming cost V 3 bases and J 6 bases, with 15 bases left between them.

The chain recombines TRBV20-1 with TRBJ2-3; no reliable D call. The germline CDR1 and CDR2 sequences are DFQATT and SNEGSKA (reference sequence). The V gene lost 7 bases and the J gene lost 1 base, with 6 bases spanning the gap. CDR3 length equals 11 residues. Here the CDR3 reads CSVVGTDTQYF. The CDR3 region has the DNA TGCAGTGTTGTCGGCACAGATACGCAGTATTTT.

CDR3 sequence (DNA): TGTGCCAGCAGCATCACAGGGGGCGGCTACAATGAGCAGTTCTTC. Protein product: CASSITGGGYNEQFF. The V call is TRBV7-3, the J call TRBJ2-1, with TRBD1 identical over 9 bases. The CDR3 is 15 amino acids. V was pared by 5 bases and J by 3 bases, with 5 bases of the junction left unmatched. Germline V gene lookup returns CDR1 SGHTA and CDR2 FQGTGA.

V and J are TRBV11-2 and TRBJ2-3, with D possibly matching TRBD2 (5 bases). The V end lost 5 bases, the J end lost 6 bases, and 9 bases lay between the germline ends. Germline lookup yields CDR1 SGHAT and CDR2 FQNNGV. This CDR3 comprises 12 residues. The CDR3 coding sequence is TGTGCCAGCAGCACTAGGACTGATACGCAGTATTTT. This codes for CASSTRTDTQYF.

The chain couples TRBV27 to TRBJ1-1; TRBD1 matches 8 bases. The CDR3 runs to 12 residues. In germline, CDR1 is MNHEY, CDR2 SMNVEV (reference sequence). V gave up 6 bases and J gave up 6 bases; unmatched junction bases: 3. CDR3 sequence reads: CASSLTGAEAFF. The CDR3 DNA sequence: TGTGCCAGCAGCCTGACAGGGGCTGAAGCTTTCTTT.

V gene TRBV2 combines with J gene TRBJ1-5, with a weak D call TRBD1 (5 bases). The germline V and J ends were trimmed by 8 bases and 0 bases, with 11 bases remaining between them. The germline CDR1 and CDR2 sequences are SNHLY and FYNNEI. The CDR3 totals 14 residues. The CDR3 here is CASGGDNSNQPQHF. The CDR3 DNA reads TGTGCCAGCGGGGGGGATAATAGCAATCAGCCCCAGCATTTT.

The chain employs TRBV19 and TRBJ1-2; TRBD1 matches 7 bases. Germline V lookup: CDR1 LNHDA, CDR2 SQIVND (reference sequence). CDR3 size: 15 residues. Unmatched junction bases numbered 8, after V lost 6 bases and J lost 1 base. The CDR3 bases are TGTGCCAGTAGGAGTGCAGGGGGTTTTAACTATGGCTACACCTTC. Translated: CASRSAGGFNYGYTF. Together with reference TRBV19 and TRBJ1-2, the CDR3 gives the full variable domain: DGGITQSPKYLFRKEGQNVTLSCEQNLNHDAMYWYRQDPGQGLRLIYYSQIVNDFQKGDIAEGYSVSREKKESFPLTVTSAQKNPTAFYLCASRSAGGFNYGYTFGSGTRLTVV.

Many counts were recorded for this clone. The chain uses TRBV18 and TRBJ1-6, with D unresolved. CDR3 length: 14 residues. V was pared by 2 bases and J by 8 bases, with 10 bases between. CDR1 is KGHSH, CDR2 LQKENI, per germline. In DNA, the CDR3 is TGTGCCAGCTCACCAGAGGGTAGTGATTCACCCCTCCACTTT. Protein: CASSPEGSDSPLHF.

The CDR3 region has the DNA TGTGCCAGCAGTTTGTCTCGCGCCTCCTACGAGCAGTACTTC. Protein: CASSLSRASYEQYF. The V gene is TRBV6-6, the J gene TRBJ2-7; D unresolved. The ends were cut back, 4 bases at V and 0 bases at J, with 10 bases in the middle. The CDR3 length is 14 residues. Germline CDR1 is MNHNY and CDR2 is SVGAGI (reference sequence).